The 19 T cell receptor beta chains listed next were all sequenced from one sample in a study of shared clonotypes between healthy human individuals. Cells designated naive CD8 were CD45RO-negative and were positively selected for CCR7, with terminally differentiated effector memory CD45RA+ cells excluded. Clones were sequenced by immunoSEQ multiplex PCR, and TCRdb holds only the in-frame ones, with some missing. The sample includes more than 2 million clones, about 95% seen only once; the top ten take 0.85% to 1.2%. Material for sequencing was naive CD8+ T cells sorted from blood. These receptor sequences come from a man aged 18 to 35 in good health.

Comment on this clone: Other DNA sequences in this specimen translate into the identical CDR3. This chain connects TRBV28 to TRBJ1-4; maybe TRBD1 (5 bases). Between the trimmed V and J ends, which lost 3 bases and 8 bases, there was a span of 13 bases. The CDR3 has 14 amino acids. Germline values: CDR1 MDHEN, CDR2 SYDVKM. The CDR3 spells CASSLGQGYEKLFF. The CDR3 region has the DNA TGTGCCAGCAGTTTGGGGCAGGGTTACGAAAAACTGTTTTTT.

This clone was detected once. The chain couples TRBV10-3 to TRBJ2-1, with a possible D match to TRBD1 (5 bases). The CDR3 has 14 residues. CDR1 and CDR2 from the germline V gene are ENHRY and SYGVKD. V dropped 2 bases and J dropped 8 bases, with 13 bases sitting between them. CDR3 sequence: CAISEAMTAHEQFF. The CDR3 nucleotides are TGTGCCATCAGTGAGGCGATGACAGCTCATGAGCAGTTCTTC.

This clone has a single count. This sequence joins TRBV9 and TRBJ2-1; 8 bases are shared with TRBD1. The CDR3 has 14 amino acids. Germline trimming cut 2 bases from V and 6 bases from J; bases unmatched to any gene: 4. Germline V gives CDR1 SGDLS, CDR2 YYNGEE. In DNA, the CDR3 is TGTGCCAGCAGCGTTTGGACAGGGTCCAATGAGCAGTTCTTC. It yields the protein CASSVWTGSNEQFF.

This sequence joins TRBV19 and TRBJ2-7; TRBD1 agrees at 10 bases. The CDR3 is 14 residues long. V trimming: 6 bases; J trimming: 2 bases; junction bases outside the gene matches: 4. Germline CDR1 LNHDA, CDR2 SQIVND (reference sequence). The CDR3 bases are TGTGCCAGTAGGGCCGGGACAGGGGCCTACGAGCAGTACTTC. The encoded protein is CASRAGTGAYEQYF. Complete variable domain (other parts from reference TRBV19 and TRBJ2-7): DGGITQSPKYLFRKEGQNVTLSCEQNLNHDAMYWYRQDPGQGLRLIYYSQIVNDFQKGDIAEGYSVSREKKESFPLTVTSAQKNPTAFYLCASRAGTGAYEQYFGPGTRLTVT.

The rearrangement uses TRBV27 and TRBJ1-5; a weak D match, TRBD1 (5 bases). The CDR3 is 17 amino acids. Germline-derived CDR1 and CDR2 are MNHEY and SMNVEV (reference sequence). Trimming shortened V by 1 base and J by 5 bases, and 18 bases separated the two germline ends. CDR3 in amino acids: CASSLLSTGGNDQPQHF. DNA of the CDR3: TGTGCCAGCAGTTTATTATCCACCGGGGGAAACGATCAGCCCCAGCATTTT.

The chain carries TRBV28 and TRBJ1-1, with D hard to call. The CDR3 is 13 residues long. Germline loops: CDR1 MDHEN, CDR2 SYDVKM. Trimming pared 2 bases from V and 3 bases from J, leaving 7 bases between. This chain's CDR3 is CASSLEQHTEAFF. The CDR3 bases are TGTGCCAGCAGTTTAGAGCAGCACACTGAAGCTTTCTTT.

Points on this clone: At the DNA level, this CDR3 is encoded by other sequences in the same sample as well. For the CDR3, the DNA is TGTGCCAGCAGCTTAGCACAGGGTAGGAACACTGAAGCTTTCTTT. Translation: CASSLAQGRNTEAFF. The V call is TRBV7-9, the J call TRBJ1-1, with TRBD1 as a possible D gene (6 bases). Germline CDR1 reads SEHNR; CDR2 reads FQNEAQ (reference sequence). The CDR3 contains 15 residues. The V end was cut by 0 bases, the J end by 1 base, with 9 bases between.

The chain uses TRBV4-2 and TRBJ2-1, with TRBD2 identical over 9 bases. V dropped 2 bases and J dropped 3; count of bases not matched to a gene: 8. Germline values: CDR1 LGHNA, CDR2 YNFKEQ. CDR3 length: 17 residues. The CDR3 nucleotides are TGTGCCAGCAGCCAACCATCTAGCGGGGAATTCTACAATGAGCAGTTCTTC. Translation: CASSQPSSGEFYNEQFF.

The V and J genes are TRBV7-9 and TRBJ2-1, with 11 nucleotides matching TRBD2. Germline loops: CDR1 SEHNR, CDR2 FQNEAQ (reference sequence). The junction had 11 bases not matched to a gene; V was cut back by 5 bases and J by 5 bases. CDR3 size: 17 residues. Here the CDR3 reads CASSTTSGRGRNNEQFF. CDR3 sequence (DNA): TGTGCCAGCAGCACCACTAGCGGGAGAGGCAGAAACAATGAGCAGTTCTTC.

The CDR3 coding sequence is TGCGCCAGCAGCCAGACGACAACGAATTCCTACGAGCAGTACTTC. It translates to CASSQTTTNSYEQYF. The chain uses TRBV4-1 and TRBJ2-7; D is uncertain. Germline CDR1 and CDR2: MGHRA and YSYEKL. With 3 bases removed from V and 1 base from J, the gap between germline ends came to 13 bases. This CDR3 comprises 15 residues.

V gene TRBV15 combines with J gene TRBJ2-7; D not resolved. The CDR3 sequence is 16 residues long. The germline CDR1 and CDR2 sequences are LNHNV and YYDKDF (reference sequence). Trimming shortened V by 0 bases and J by 2 bases, and 14 bases separated the two germline ends. For the CDR3, the DNA is TGTGCCACCAGCAGAGATTTTGGGCTTGAAGCCTACGAGCAGTACTTC. It encodes CATSRDFGLEAYEQYF.

This chain links TRBV6-6 with TRBJ2-1, with 11 bases identical to TRBD2. Trimming cost V 6 bases and J 7 bases; bases outside gene matches: 11. Germline-derived CDR1 and CDR2 are MNHNY and SVGAGI (reference sequence). The CDR3 is 16 residues long. Written as DNA, the CDR3 is TGTGCCAGCAGCCAGCAAACTAGCGGGAGATATAATGAGCAGTTCTTC. Translating gives CASSQQTSGRYNEQFF.

This sequence joins TRBV4-1 and TRBJ1-1, with TRBD1 as a possible D gene (5 bases). Germline V CDR1 and CDR2: MGHRA, YSYEKL. V dropped 2 bases and J dropped 5 bases, with 12 bases sitting between them. The length of the CDR3 is 14 residues. The CDR3 DNA reads as TGCGCCAGCAGCCAACATCAGGGTCTAACTGAAGCTTTCTTT. Translation: CASSQHQGLTEAFF.

On this clone: In the same sample, other DNA sequences code for this CDR3. The chain joins TRBV7-9 to TRBJ1-6; D not certain. There are 12 residues in the CDR3. From germline, CDR1 is SEHNR and CDR2 FQNEAQ (reference sequence). Trimming pared 4 bases from V and 6 bases from J, leaving 4 bases between. CDR3 nucleotide sequence: TGTGCCAGCAGCTATAGTAATTCACCCCTCCACTTT. It translates to CASSYSNSPLHF.

The J gene is TRBJ2-7, the V gene TRBV2, with 14 bases lining up with TRBD2. The CDR3 extends over 16 amino acids. The trim removed 6 bases at V and 0 bases at J, leaving 4 bases unmatched. Germline-derived CDR1 and CDR2 are SNHLY and FYNNEI. Here the CDR3 reads CASRGTSGGSSYEQYF. CDR3 DNA: TGTGCCAGCAGGGGGACTAGCGGGGGCTCCTCCTACGAGCAGTACTTC.

The chain combines TRBV30 with TRBJ2-7, with 8 bases fitting TRBD2. The trim removed 5 bases at V and 0 bases at J, leaving 3 bases unmatched. CDR3 size: 13 residues. The germline gives CDR1 GTSNPN, CDR2 SVGIG (reference sequence). The CDR3 here is CAWGGGFSYEQYF. CDR3 nucleotide sequence: TGTGCCTGGGGCGGGGGGTTCTCCTACGAGCAGTACTTC. The full variable domain, in which reference TRBV30 and TRBJ2-7 provide the parts outside the CDR3, is SQTIHQWPATLVQPVGSPLSLECTVEGTSNPNLYWYRQAAGRGLQLLFYSVGIGQISSEVPQNLSASRPQDRQFILSSKKLLLSDSGFYLCAWGGGFSYEQYFGPGTRLTVT.

The V call is TRBV27, the J call TRBJ1-1, with D tentatively TRBD1 (5 bases). This CDR3 contains 14 residues. V lost 4 bases and J lost 4, with 13 bases in between. Germline CDR1 MNHEY, CDR2 SMNVEV (reference sequence). CDR3: CASSSSPRGTEAFF. CDR3 nucleotides: TGTGCCAGCAGTTCCTCCCCAAGGGGCACTGAAGCTTTCTTT.

The gene calls are TRBV4-1 and TRBJ2-7, with unresolved D. The CDR3 runs 15 residues. V lost 0 bases, J lost 6 bases, and 15 bases lay in between. Germline V CDR1 and CDR2: MGHRA, YSYEKL. The DNA for the CDR3 is TGCGCCAGCAGCCAAGAAGGGTCCCCTACTCCCGAGCAGTACTTC. It codes for CASSQEGSPTPEQYF.

Remarks on this clone: Other DNA sequences in the same sample also yield this CDR3. The chain couples TRBV5-1 to TRBJ2-7; 8 nucleotides agree with TRBD2. Germline trimming cut 1 base from V and 1 base from J; bases unmatched to any gene: 4. From germline, CDR1 is SGHRS and CDR2 YFSETQ. The CDR3 sequence is 15 residues long. The DNA for the CDR3 is TGCGCCAGCAGCTTGTCTAGCGGGTCTTCCTACGAGCAGTACTTC. Translating it yields CASSLSSGSSYEQYF.